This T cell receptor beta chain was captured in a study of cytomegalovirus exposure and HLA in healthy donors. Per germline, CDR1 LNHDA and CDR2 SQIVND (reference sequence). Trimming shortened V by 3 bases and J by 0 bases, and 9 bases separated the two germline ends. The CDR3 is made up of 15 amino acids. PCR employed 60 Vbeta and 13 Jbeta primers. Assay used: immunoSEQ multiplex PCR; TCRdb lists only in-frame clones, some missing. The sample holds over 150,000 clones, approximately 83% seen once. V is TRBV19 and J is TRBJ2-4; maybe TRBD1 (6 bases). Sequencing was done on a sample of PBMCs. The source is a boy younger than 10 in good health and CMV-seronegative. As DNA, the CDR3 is TGTGCCAGTAGTATCCAGGGGCCAGCCAAAAACATTCAGTACTTC. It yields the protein CASSIQGPAKNIQYF.